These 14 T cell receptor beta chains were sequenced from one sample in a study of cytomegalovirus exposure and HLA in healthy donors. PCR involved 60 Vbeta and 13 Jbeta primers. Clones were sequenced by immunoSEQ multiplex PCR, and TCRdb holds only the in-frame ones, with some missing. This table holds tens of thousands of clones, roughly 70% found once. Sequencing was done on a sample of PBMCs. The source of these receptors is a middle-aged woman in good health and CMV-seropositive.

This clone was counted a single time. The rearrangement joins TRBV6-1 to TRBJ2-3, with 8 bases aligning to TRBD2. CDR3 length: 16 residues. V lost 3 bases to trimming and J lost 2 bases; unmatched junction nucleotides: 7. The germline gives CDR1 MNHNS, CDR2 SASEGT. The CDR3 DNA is TGTGCCAGCAGTGATTTGGCGGGGGGTCACACAGATACGCAGTATTTT. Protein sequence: CASSDLAGGHTDTQYF.

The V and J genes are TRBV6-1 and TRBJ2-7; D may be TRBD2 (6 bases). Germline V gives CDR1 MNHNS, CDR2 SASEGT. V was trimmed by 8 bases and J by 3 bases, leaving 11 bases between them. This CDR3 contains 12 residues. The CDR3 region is CASGRSYYEQYF. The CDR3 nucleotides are TGTGCCAGCGGGAGGTCCTACTACGAGCAGTACTTC.

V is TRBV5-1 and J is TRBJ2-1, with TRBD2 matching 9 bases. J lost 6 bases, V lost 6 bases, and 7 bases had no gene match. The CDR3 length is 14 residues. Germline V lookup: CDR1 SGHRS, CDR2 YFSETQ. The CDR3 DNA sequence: TGCGCCAGCACCCGAATGGGACTAGCCAATGAGCAGTTCTTC. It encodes CASTRMGLANEQFF.

This chain's CDR3 is CASGGQGGLYGYTF. As DNA, the CDR3 is TGTGCCAGCGGAGGGCAGGGGGGACTCTATGGCTACACCTTC. This chain connects TRBV2 to TRBJ1-2; 7 bases fit TRBD1. The V and J ends lost 8 bases and 4 bases, in that order; junction bases with no gene match: 10. There are 14 residues in the CDR3. Germline CDR1 SNHLY, CDR2 FYNNEI.

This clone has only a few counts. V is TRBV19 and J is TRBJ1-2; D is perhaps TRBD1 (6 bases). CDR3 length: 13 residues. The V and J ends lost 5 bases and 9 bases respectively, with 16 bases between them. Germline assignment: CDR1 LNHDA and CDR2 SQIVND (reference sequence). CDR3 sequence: CASSATGTISYTF. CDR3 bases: TGTGCCAGTAGTGCAACAGGGACCATAAGCTACACCTTC. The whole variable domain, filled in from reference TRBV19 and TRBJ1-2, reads DGGITQSPKYLFRKEGQNVTLSCEQNLNHDAMYWYRQDPGQGLRLIYYSQIVNDFQKGDIAEGYSVSREKKESFPLTVTSAQKNPTAFYLCASSATGTISYTFGSGTRLTVV.

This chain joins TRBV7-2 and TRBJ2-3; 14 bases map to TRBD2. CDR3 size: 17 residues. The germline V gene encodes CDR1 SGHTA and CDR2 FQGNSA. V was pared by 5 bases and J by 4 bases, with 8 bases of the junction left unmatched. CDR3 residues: CASSVQTSGGAADTQYF. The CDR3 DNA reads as TGTGCCAGCAGCGTCCAGACTAGCGGGGGGGCTGCAGATACGCAGTATTTT.

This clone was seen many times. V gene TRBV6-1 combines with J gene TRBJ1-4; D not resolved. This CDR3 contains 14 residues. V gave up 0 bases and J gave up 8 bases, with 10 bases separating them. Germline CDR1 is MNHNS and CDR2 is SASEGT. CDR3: CASSEAGESEKLFF. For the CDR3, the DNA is TGTGCCAGCAGTGAAGCTGGGGAGTCGGAAAAACTGTTTTTT.

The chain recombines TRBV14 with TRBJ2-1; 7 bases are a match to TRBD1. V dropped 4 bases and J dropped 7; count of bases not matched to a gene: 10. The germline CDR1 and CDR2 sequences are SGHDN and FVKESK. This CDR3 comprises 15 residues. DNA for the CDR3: TGTGCCAGCAGCCTACCTGGAAACAGGGGAAATGAGCAGTTCTTC. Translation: CASSLPGNRGNEQFF.

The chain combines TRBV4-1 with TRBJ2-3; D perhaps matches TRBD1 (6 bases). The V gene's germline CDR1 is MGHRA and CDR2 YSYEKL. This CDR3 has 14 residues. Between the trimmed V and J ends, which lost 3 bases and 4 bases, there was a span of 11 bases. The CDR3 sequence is CASSHPGHSDTQYF. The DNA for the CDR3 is TGCGCCAGCAGCCACCCGGGACATTCAGATACGCAGTATTTT.

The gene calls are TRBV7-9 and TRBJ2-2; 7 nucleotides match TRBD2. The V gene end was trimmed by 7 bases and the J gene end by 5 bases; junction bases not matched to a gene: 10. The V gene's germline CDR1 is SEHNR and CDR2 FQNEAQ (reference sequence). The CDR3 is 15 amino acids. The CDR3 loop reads CASNERGPGTGELFF. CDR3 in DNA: TGTGCCAGCAACGAGCGGGGCCCGGGGACCGGGGAGCTGTTTTTT.

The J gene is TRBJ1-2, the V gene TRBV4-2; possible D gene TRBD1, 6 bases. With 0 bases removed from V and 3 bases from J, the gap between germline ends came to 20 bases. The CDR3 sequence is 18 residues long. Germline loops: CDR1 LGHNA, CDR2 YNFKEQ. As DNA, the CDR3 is TGTGCCAGCAGCCAAGATCCCTTTGGACAGCCACTATACTATGGCTACACCTTC. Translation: CASSQDPFGQPLYYGYTF.

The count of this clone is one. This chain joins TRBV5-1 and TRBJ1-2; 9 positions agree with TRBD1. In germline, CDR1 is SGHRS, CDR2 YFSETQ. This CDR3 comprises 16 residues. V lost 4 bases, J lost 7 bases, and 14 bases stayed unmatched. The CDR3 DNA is TGCGCCAGCAGCCCCAGTCGAAACAGGGGGCGCGGTGGCTACACCTTC. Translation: CASSPSRNRGRGGYTF.

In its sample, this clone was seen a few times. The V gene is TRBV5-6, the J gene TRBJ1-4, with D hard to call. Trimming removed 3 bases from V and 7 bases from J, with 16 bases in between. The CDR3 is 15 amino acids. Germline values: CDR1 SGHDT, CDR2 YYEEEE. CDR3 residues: CASSSSPGGGEKLFF. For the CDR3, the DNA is TGTGCCAGCAGCTCAAGTCCGGGTGGAGGTGAAAAACTGTTTTTT.

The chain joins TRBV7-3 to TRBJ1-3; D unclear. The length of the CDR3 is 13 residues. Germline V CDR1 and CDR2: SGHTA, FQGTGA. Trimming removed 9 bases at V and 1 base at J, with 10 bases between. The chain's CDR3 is CASRRESGNTIYF. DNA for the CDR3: TGTGCCAGTCGGCGGGAATCTGGAAACACCATATATTTT.